The clone carrying this T cell receptor (beta chain) was counted a few times. The data stem from a study of blood T cell repertoires in COVID-19. V was pared by 3 bases and J by 0 bases, with 9 bases between. In germline, CDR1 is DFQATT, CDR2 SNEGSKA (reference sequence). The CDR3 has 14 residues. The table came from immunoSEQ multiplex PCR; TCRdb's copy has only in-frame clones and leaves some out. The repertoire holds under 250,000 clones, about 91% seen once, with 0.95% to 1.5% in the top ten. Material for sequencing was peripheral blood. V usage is TRBV20-1 and J usage is TRBJ1-3; D gene unclear. The receptor was isolated from a young man with acute or convalescent COVID-19. CDR3 DNA: TGCAGTGCTAGTAGCGGTTACTCTGGAAACACCATATATTTT. It encodes CSASSGYSGNTIYF.